Given below is one T cell receptor beta chain in context. The target antigen is unknown. This specimen comes from a study of shared clonotypes between healthy human individuals. Findings of the study overall: A handful of donors showed sharing of roughly 5% of naive CD4 clonotypes.

Some clones are missing from TCRdb's copy, which holds only in-frame ones; the method was immunoSEQ multiplex PCR. Of around 180,000 clones in the sample, 85% to 95% were seen once. Trimming pared 1 base from V and 4 bases from J, leaving 8 bases between. Germline loops: CDR1 SGHVS, CDR2 FQNEAQ. The CDR3 has 14 residues. Only Caucasian adults living in Nashville, Tennessee made up the donor group. The material sequenced was naive CD4+ T cells sorted from blood. Documented subset: CD45RA+ positively selected. The sequence came from a woman in her twenties or thirties in good health. The J gene is TRBJ1-3, the V gene TRBV7-8; D is uncertain. CDR3 protein: CASSLDEPGNTIYF. The DNA of the CDR3 is TGTGCCAGCAGCTTAGACGAGCCAGGAAACACCATATATTTT.